The next 32 T cell receptor beta chains were all read from a single sample in a study of blood T cell repertoires in COVID-19. This table comes from immunoSEQ multiplex PCR, and its TCRdb copy is limited to in-frame clones, with some not included. The data contain about 270,000 clones, approximately 86% of them singletons. Sequenced input: PBMCs or T cells enriched from blood (not recorded which). These TCRs come from a woman younger than 30 who had recovered from COVID-19.

This clone was seen only a few times. The gene calls are TRBV30 and TRBJ1-1, with unresolved D. The V gene lost 4 bases and the J gene lost 0 bases, with 12 bases spanning the gap. The germline V gene has CDR1 GTSNPN and CDR2 SVGIG (reference sequence). The CDR3 is made up of 14 amino acids. The CDR3 DNA sequence: TGTGCCTGGACCACCGCCCCTATGAACACTGAAGCTTTCTTT. Its protein is CAWTTAPMNTEAFF.

The gene calls are TRBV11-3 and TRBJ2-5; no clear D gene. There are 11 residues in the CDR3. Per germline, CDR1 SGHNT and CDR2 YENEEA. The germline V and J ends were trimmed by 5 bases and 4 bases, with 5 bases remaining between them. CDR3 residues: CASSTGETQYF. As DNA, the CDR3 is TGTGCCAGCAGCACCGGAGAGACCCAGTACTTC.

The V gene is TRBV11-1, the J gene TRBJ2-1; the match to TRBD1 covers 8 bases. Germline CDR1 and CDR2: SGHAT and FQDESV (reference sequence). The CDR3 is made up of 16 amino acids. V shed 5 bases and J 9 bases; nucleotides not matched to a gene: 15. This CDR3 is CASSGGRQGPPGEQFF. CDR3 DNA: TGTGCCAGCAGCGGGGGGCGACAGGGGCCCCCAGGTGAGCAGTTCTTC.

The CDR3 spells CASSLDKTTSGANVLTF. The CDR3 DNA reads TGCGCCAGCAGCTTGGACAAAACCACCTCTGGGGCCAACGTCCTGACTTTC. The chain couples TRBV5-1 to TRBJ2-6; D gene unclear. The CDR3 contains 17 residues. Germline V gene lookup returns CDR1 SGHRS and CDR2 YFSETQ. Trimming left V 0 bases short and J 0 bases short, with 10 bases between.

This chain joins TRBV7-2 and TRBJ1-2; TRBD1 is a possible D gene (6 bases). Germline CDR1 reads SGHTA; CDR2 reads FQGNSA. This CDR3 has 14 residues. V was cut by 5 bases and J by 8 bases, with 18 bases left in between. This chain's CDR3 is CASSPYRDGGGYTF. CDR3 bases: TGTGCCAGCAGCCCATACAGGGATGGGGGCGGCTACACCTTC.

This chain connects TRBV12-5 to TRBJ1-1; 8 bases are shared with TRBD1. This CDR3 region has 16 residues. Germline V gene data show CDR1 as LGHNT and CDR2 as FRNRAP. Unmatched junction bases numbered 9, after V lost 4 bases and J lost 2 bases. In nucleotides, the CDR3 is TGTGCTAGTGGTTCCTGGACAGGGAGAACCAACACTGAAGCTTTCTTT. This codes for CASGSWTGRTNTEAFF.

The chain links TRBV6-2 or TRBV6-3 to TRBJ2-7; no definite D call. The CDR3 is 13 amino acids. Germline V gene lookup returns CDR1 MNHEY and CDR2 SVGEGT. V gave up 0 bases and J gave up 0 bases, with 3 bases separating them. The CDR3 region has the DNA TGTGCCAGCAGTTACTCCTCCTCCTACGAGCAGTACTTC. Encoded protein: CASSYSSSYEQYF.

This clone appeared a single time. The genes are TRBV19 and TRBJ1-5; 8 nucleotides agree with TRBD1. The V segment lost 0 bases and the J segment 2 bases; nucleotides outside the gene matches: 6. The germline V gene encodes CDR1 LNHDA and CDR2 SQIVND (reference sequence). The CDR3 spans 17 residues. In DNA, the CDR3 is TGTGCCAGTAGTATAGAGAGGACAGGGTTTGGCAATCAGCCCCAGCATTTT. Protein: CASSIERTGFGNQPQHF.

This chain links TRBV27 with TRBJ1-5; D gene unclear. The ends were cut back, 5 bases at V and 4 bases at J, with 12 bases in the middle. The CDR3 extends over 14 amino acids. The germline CDR1 and CDR2 sequences are MNHEY and SMNVEV (reference sequence). This CDR3 is CASSRKELNQPQHF. For the CDR3, the DNA is TGTGCCAGCAGTCGAAAGGAGTTAAATCAGCCCCAGCATTTT.

V usage is TRBV13 and J usage is TRBJ1-4; no clear D gene. V dropped 3 bases and J dropped 7 bases, with 9 bases sitting between them. Germline lookup yields CDR1 PRHDT and CDR2 FYEKMQ (reference sequence). The CDR3 runs 13 residues. The CDR3 DNA follows: TGTGCCAGCAGCTTCGGACGGGGTGAAAAACTGTTTTTT. Amino acid sequence: CASSFGRGEKLFF.

The V call is TRBV10-1, the J call TRBJ2-1; tentative D call: TRBD2 (6 bases). Germline assignment: CDR1 WNHNN and CDR2 SYGVQD (reference sequence). The CDR3 spans 16 residues. Trimming shortened V by 0 bases and J by 2 bases, and 11 bases separated the two germline ends. The CDR3 DNA reads as TGCGCCAGCAGTGAGTCCGGGAGCGGACCCTACAATGAGCAGTTCTTC. It specifies CASSESGSGPYNEQFF.

This chain uses TRBV12-3 or TRBV12-4 with TRBJ2-1, with D perhaps TRBD2 (5 bases). This CDR3 region has 12 residues. V lost 3 bases and J 6 bases, leaving 6 bases between the germline ends. The CDR3 sequence is CASSFGINEQFF. DNA for the CDR3: TGTGCCAGCAGTTTCGGGATCAATGAGCAGTTCTTC.

This chain connects TRBV7-8 to TRBJ1-5; possibly TRBD1 for D (5 bases). The CDR3 is made up of 13 amino acids. The germline V gene has CDR1 SGHVS and CDR2 FQNEAQ. V dropped 5 bases and J dropped 4 bases, with 9 bases sitting between them. CDR3 in DNA: TGTGCCAGCAGCGCGCGACAGAATCAGCCCCAGCATTTT. This sequence encodes CASSARQNQPQHF.

This sequence joins TRBV30 and TRBJ1-3; D perhaps matches TRBD1 (5 bases). This CDR3 is 15 amino acids long. Trimming left V 0 bases short and J 4 bases short, with 13 bases between. CDR1 and CDR2 from the germline V gene are GTSNPN and SVGIG (reference sequence). The CDR3 coding sequence is TGTGCCTGGAGTGTACGCGGGGCGAGAGGAAACACCATATATTTT. It yields the protein CAWSVRGARGNTIYF.

V gene TRBV5-1 combines with J gene TRBJ2-7; a possible D gene is TRBD1 (5 bases). The ends were cut back, 0 bases at V and 7 bases at J, with 14 bases in the middle. The CDR3 covers 14 residues. Germline assignment: CDR1 SGHRS and CDR2 YFSETQ. The CDR3 DNA reads TGCGCCAGCAGCTTGGTGGAAGGGGTTGAAGAGCAGTACTTC. It specifies CASSLVEGVEEQYF.

This CDR3 reads CASRTRQGGEKLFF. In nucleotides, the CDR3 is TGTGCCAGCAGAACACGACAGGGAGGCGAAAAACTGTTTTTT. The V call is TRBV6-5, the J call TRBJ1-4, with 7 bases aligning to TRBD1. This CDR3 comprises 14 residues. Germline V gene sequence: CDR1 MNHEY, CDR2 SVGAGI. Germline trimming cut 6 bases from V and 8 bases from J; bases unmatched to any gene: 9.

This chain's CDR3 is CASSLNRVATNEKLFF. The DNA for the CDR3 is TGTGCCAGCAGCTTAAACAGGGTGGCAACTAATGAAAAACTGTTTTTT. The chain combines TRBV7-6 with TRBJ1-4; possible D gene TRBD1, 6 bases. CDR3 length equals 16 residues. Looked up from germline, CDR1 is SGHVS and CDR2 is FNYEAQ. The ends were cut back, 2 bases at V and 0 bases at J, with 10 bases in the middle.

The CDR3 DNA is TGTGCCAGCAGCTCGGGACAGGGGGTCTCCTACGAGCAGTACTTC. It is translated as CASSSGQGVSYEQYF. The chain carries TRBV5-5 and TRBJ2-7, with 11 positions matching TRBD1. The germline CDR1 and CDR2 sequences are SGHKS and YYEKEE (reference sequence). The CDR3 extends over 15 amino acids. With 3 bases clipped from V and 0 bases from J, the junction kept 2 bases outside the gene matches.

V and J are TRBV29-1 and TRBJ1-2, with 9 bases lining up with TRBD1. With 4 bases clipped from V and 7 bases from J, the junction kept 7 bases outside the gene matches. The CDR3 is 13 amino acids. Germline V gene sequence: CDR1 SQVTM, CDR2 ANQGSEA. CDR3 nucleotides: TGCAGCGTTGGAACAGGGGGCCGAGGTGGCTACACCTTC. Residues: CSVGTGGRGGYTF.

The CDR3 here is CASGPSTGRYEQYF. The CDR3 bases are TGTGCCAGCGGACCCTCGACAGGTCGCTACGAGCAGTACTTC. V usage is TRBV11-2 and J usage is TRBJ2-7, with D tentatively TRBD1 (6 bases). The CDR3 has 14 residues. Per the germline V gene, CDR1 is SGHAT and CDR2 is FQNNGV. The V gene lost 8 bases and the J gene lost 3 bases, with 17 bases spanning the gap.

The V and J genes are TRBV10-3 and TRBJ2-5; 13 nucleotides match TRBD2. Germline assignment: CDR1 ENHRY and CDR2 SYGVKD. J gave up 10 bases and V 10 bases, and 12 bases lay outside the gene matches. The CDR3 contains 14 residues. In nucleotides, the CDR3 is TGTGCCACAGGACTAGCGGGAGCCTCCTGGGGCCAGTACTTC. This translates into CATGLAGASWGQYF.

V is TRBV10-3 and J is TRBJ2-3, with 12 nucleotides matching TRBD2. CDR3 length: 15 residues. Looked up from germline, CDR1 is ENHRY and CDR2 is SYGVKD. The trim removed 5 bases at V and 3 bases at J, leaving 3 bases unmatched. This CDR3 is CAISLAGGPTDTQYF. The CDR3 DNA reads TGTGCCATCAGTCTAGCGGGGGGGCCGACAGATACGCAGTATTTT.

V is TRBV7-2 and J is TRBJ1-1; D is uncertain. V gave up 0 bases and J gave up 5 bases, with 7 bases separating them. Germline loops: CDR1 SGHTA, CDR2 FQGNSA. This CDR3 has 13 residues. CDR3 loop: CASSLAPETEAFF. DNA of the CDR3: TGTGCCAGCAGCTTAGCTCCGGAGACTGAAGCTTTCTTT.

The chain carries TRBV24-1 and TRBJ2-1; TRBD1 matches 10 bases. CDR1 and CDR2 (germline): KGHDR, SFDVKD. There are 16 residues in the CDR3. J was trimmed by 3 bases and V by 1 base; bases with no gene match: 2. DNA of the CDR3: TGTGCCACCAGTGATTTCGGGGACAGGGGCTACAATGAGCAGTTCTTC. Translating gives CATSDFGDRGYNEQFF.

The chain employs TRBV2 and TRBJ2-1, with D tentatively TRBD1 (6 bases). This CDR3 region has 15 residues. Trimming pared 4 bases from V and 0 bases from J, leaving 10 bases between. CDR1 SNHLY and CDR2 FYNNEI come from the germline V gene. CDR3 residues: CASSGDTSSYNEQFF. CDR3 in DNA: TGTGCCAGCAGTGGGGACACCAGCTCCTACAATGAGCAGTTCTTC.

The chain employs TRBV5-6 and TRBJ1-2; tentative D call: TRBD1 (6 bases). Germline V gives CDR1 SGHDT, CDR2 YYEEEE. This CDR3 region has 14 residues. Trimming pared 0 bases from V and 2 bases from J, leaving 8 bases between. As DNA, the CDR3 is TGTGCCAGCAGCTTGGCCACAGGGAACTATGGCTACACCTTC. It specifies CASSLATGNYGYTF.

The gene calls are TRBV7-3 and TRBJ2-5; possibly TRBD1 for D (6 bases). The CDR3 runs to 15 residues. The germline gives CDR1 SGHTA, CDR2 FQGTGA. V dropped 5 bases and J dropped 2 bases, with 15 bases sitting between them. The CDR3 reads CASSRTGTSQETQYF. DNA of the CDR3: TGTGCCAGCAGCCGGACCGGGACATCACAAGAGACCCAGTACTTC.

This chain connects TRBV7-9 to TRBJ1-4; no clear D. The CDR3 is made up of 14 amino acids. Trimming removed 5 bases from V and 7 bases from J, with 14 bases in between. Per germline, CDR1 SEHNR and CDR2 FQNEAQ (reference sequence). The CDR3 DNA is TGTGCCAGCAGCAAGGCCCCCCGCGGTGAAAAACTGTTTTTT. Translation: CASSKAPRGEKLFF. The whole variable domain, remainder taken from reference TRBV7-9 and TRBJ1-4, is DTGVSQNPRHKITKRGQNVTFRCDPISEHNRLYWYRQTLGQGPEFLTYFQNEAQLEKSRLLSDRFSAERPKGSFSTLEIQRTEQGDSAMYLCASSKAPRGEKLFFGSGTQLSVL.

The chain joins TRBV5-1 to TRBJ1-2; D may be TRBD1 (5 bases). Germline lookup yields CDR1 SGHRS and CDR2 YFSETQ. Trimming cost V 5 bases and J 1 base, with 12 bases left between them. The CDR3 is made up of 14 amino acids. DNA for the CDR3: TGCGCCAGCAGGCCGGAGGGGTTTAACTATGGCTACACCTTC. It translates to CASRPEGFNYGYTF.

The chain uses TRBV4-1 and TRBJ1-4; D is possibly TRBD1 (6 bases). The CDR3 runs to 17 residues. Between the trimmed V and J ends, which lost 1 base and 5 bases, there was a span of 17 bases. Germline values: CDR1 MGHRA, CDR2 YSYEKL. Here the CDR3 reads CASSQAPFEDSNEKLFF. The CDR3 DNA is TGCGCCAGCAGCCAAGCCCCTTTTGAGGACAGCAATGAAAAACTGTTTTTT.

The CDR3 DNA sequence: TGTGCCAGCAGTTCTTGGCAGGATAATGAAAAACTGTTTTTT. Protein: CASSSWQDNEKLFF. This chain joins TRBV27 and TRBJ1-4; D gene ambiguous. Trimming pared 4 bases from V and 4 bases from J, leaving 10 bases between. Per the germline V gene, CDR1 is MNHEY and CDR2 is SMNVEV (reference sequence). The CDR3 is 14 residues long.

The V and J genes are TRBV13 and TRBJ2-5, with a tentative D call TRBD2 (5 bases). V was clipped by 5 bases and J by 9 bases, with 19 bases between them. In germline, CDR1 is PRHDT, CDR2 FYEKMQ (reference sequence). The CDR3 sequence is 14 residues long. The CDR3 here is CASSGSTAQEAQYF. DNA for the CDR3: TGTGCCAGCAGCGGGAGCACAGCCCAGGAGGCCCAGTACTTC.